A selection of T cell receptor beta chains follows, all from one sample in a study of blood T cell repertoires in COVID-19. Method: immunoSEQ multiplex PCR; TCRdb's copy keeps in-frame clones and lacks some. This sample has roughly 150,000 clones, with roughly 84% found just once. The sequencing sample was made of peripheral blood. The source is a woman between 50 and 59 years old with acute or convalescent COVID-19. Both conserved end residues are part of each CDR3. A D gene is named only where the DNA matches it firmly. Clone size is given for some rows only: seen once, a few or many times, or a class if the clone is expanded.

v_gene,d_gene,len,j_gene,abundance,CDR3nt,CDR3aa
TRBV6-2/TRBV6-3,NA,14,TRBJ2-5,NA,TGTGCCAGCAGTTACTCGGAGGTGGCAGAGACCCAGTACTTC,CASSYSEVAETQYF
TRBV11-1,NA,15,TRBJ2-3,NA,TGTGCCAGCAGCTCCACTCCGGACTTCACAGATACGCAGTATTTT,CASSSTPDFTDTQYF
TRBV7-2,NA,14,TRBJ2-1,once,TGTGCCAGCAGTGAGATGGGGCTCTACAATGAGCAGTTCTTC,CASSEMGLYNEQFF
TRBV5-1,NA,15,TRBJ2-2,NA,TGCGCCAGCACCCCATATAGCGGGAACACCGGGGAGCTGTTTTTT,CASTPYSGNTGELFF
TRBV20-1,NA,13,TRBJ2-2,few,TGCAGTGCTAGTAAGCCGAACACCGGGGAGCTGTTTTTT,CSASKPNTGELFF
TRBV11-2,TRBD2,15,TRBJ2-5,NA,TGTGCCAGCAGCTTCCCGGGACTAGCCAGGGAGACCCAGTACTTC,CASSFPGLARETQYF
TRBV6-5,TRBD2,15,TRBJ2-2,NA,TGTGCCAGCGACGCTAGCGGGAGGAACACCGGGGAGCTGTTTTTT,CASDASGRNTGELFF
TRBV29-1,NA,11,TRBJ2-1,NA,TGCAGCGTGACTAGCTACAATGAGCAGTTCTTC,CSVTSYNEQFF
TRBV4-1,TRBD1,14,TRBJ2-7,NA,TGCGCCAGCAGCCGCCAGTCAGGGGGCGACGAGCAGTACTTC,CASSRQSGGDEQYF
TRBV5-6,TRBD1,15,TRBJ1-6,NA,TGTGCCAGCAGCTTGTGGGCTACAGGGGATTCACCCCTCCACTTT,CASSLWATGDSPLHF
TRBV28,NA,12,TRBJ1-5,NA,TGTGCCATCCGGACAGGCAATCAGCCCCAGCATTTT,CAIRTGNQPQHF
TRBV6-1,NA,12,TRBJ2-7,NA,TGTGCCAGCAGTGAATCCTACAGGGAACAGTACTTC,CASSESYREQYF
TRBV4-3,NA,13,TRBJ1-1,NA,TGCGCCAGCAGCCAAGCGTGGAGGGGTGAAGCTTTCTTT,CASSQAWRGEAFF
TRBV7-2,TRBD1,15,TRBJ2-2,NA,TGTGCCAGCAGCGTCGGGACAGTCAACACCGGGGAGCTGTTTTTT,CASSVGTVNTGELFF
TRBV5-6,TRBD1,15,TRBJ2-3,NA,TGTGCCAGCAGCACTTCAGGGGGCGCCCCCCCGGCGCAGTATTTT,CASSTSGGAPPAQYF
TRBV10-3,TRBD1,18,TRBJ2-2,NA,TGTGCCATCAGTGAGTCGATGGCGGGGACAGGCTCCACCGGGGAGCTGTTTTTT,CAISESMAGTGSTGELFF
TRBV24-1,NA,15,TRBJ2-1,NA,TGTGCCACCAGTGACGAGGACAGCCTTTACAATGAGCAGTTCTTC,CATSDEDSLYNEQFF
TRBV9,NA,14,TRBJ1-5,NA,TGTGCCAGCAGCCAGGGACAAGTCAATCAGCCCCAGCATTTT,CASSQGQVNQPQHF
TRBV24-1,NA,16,TRBJ2-2,NA,TGTGCCACCAGTGATGCGTCGCCCGGGGACACCGGGGAGCTGTTTTTT,CATSDASPGDTGELFF
TRBV20-1,TRBD1,11,TRBJ1-4,NA,TGCAGTGCTCAGGGGGCTAGAAAACTGTTTTTT,CSAQGARKLFF
TRBV19,NA,15,TRBJ1-3,NA,TGTGCCAGTACCGTCGGCCGGGACTCTGGAAACACCATATATTTT,CASTVGRDSGNTIYF
TRBV4-3,TRBD2,17,TRBJ2-5,NA,TGCGCCAGCAGCCAACACCCGACTAGCGGGGGACAAGAGACCCAGTACTTC,CASSQHPTSGGQETQYF
TRBV6-5,TRBD2,12,TRBJ2-7,few,TGTGCCAGCAAACGCGCGGGAGGTGAGCAGTACTTC,CASKRAGGEQYF
TRBV28,TRBD2,13,TRBJ2-5,NA,TGTGCCAGCAAAGCTAGCGGACAAGAGACCCAGTACTTC,CASKASGQETQYF
TRBV2,TRBD1,13,TRBJ2-3,NA,TGTGCCAGCAAGACAGGGAGCACAGATACGCAGTATTTT,CASKTGSTDTQYF
TRBV25-1,NA,14,TRBJ1-6,NA,TGTGCCAGCTCCCTTCCAGGCGTGGGTTCACCCCTCCACTTT,CASSLPGVGSPLHF
TRBV28,NA,17,TRBJ1-5,NA,TGTGCCAGCAGGGGGGCGAGGAATATGGGAAGCAATCAGCCCCAGCATTTT,CASRGARNMGSNQPQHF
TRBV2,TRBD2,16,TRBJ2-3,NA,TGTGCCAGCAGCCGACTAGCGGGAGACCGCCCAGATACGCAGTATTTT,CASSRLAGDRPDTQYF
TRBV2,NA,12,TRBJ2-7,NA,TGTGCCAGCCGGGGTCTTTCCTTCGAGCAGTACTTC,CASRGLSFEQYF
TRBV15,TRBD2,16,TRBJ2-1,NA,TGTGCCACCAGCAGAGATCCCGGGGGGGAGGGACATGAGCAGTTCTTC,CATSRDPGGEGHEQFF
TRBV5-1,TRBD1,14,TRBJ1-6,NA,TGCGCCAGCAGCACCGGACAGGGGGACTCACCCCTCCACTTT,CASSTGQGDSPLHF
TRBV23-1,NA,15,TRBJ2-3,NA,TGCGCCAGCAGTCAGAGGACTATCAGCACAGATACGCAGTATTTT,CASSQRTISTDTQYF
TRBV5-1,NA,15,TRBJ2-5,NA,TGCGCCAGCAGCCGACCACCTCCAGCGCCGGAGACCCAGTACTTC,CASSRPPPAPETQYF
TRBV2,NA,17,TRBJ2-7,NA,TGTGCCAGCAGTCTCAAAGGGGCGTGGGGCGCAGGCGGAGAGCAGTACTTC,CASSLKGAWGAGGEQYF
TRBV10-3,TRBD1,13,TRBJ2-2,NA,TGTGCCATCAGGACAGGGGGCACCGGGGAGCTGTTTTTT,CAIRTGGTGELFF
TRBV2,TRBD1,13,TRBJ2-5,once,TGTGCCAGCAACTCAGGGGGTTCAGAGACCCAGTACTTC,CASNSGGSETQYF
TRBV5-1,NA,13,TRBJ2-3,NA,TGCGCCAGCGGCGCGGGACCCACAGATACGCAGTATTTT,CASGAGPTDTQYF
TRBV5-4,NA,14,TRBJ2-2,NA,TGTGCCAGCAGCTTGGTCTCGAACACCGGGGAGCTGTTTTTT,CASSLVSNTGELFF
TRBV5-5,TRBD1,14,TRBJ1-1,few,TGTGCCAGCACCTTTACAGGGGGTCCCACTGAAGCTTTCTTT,CASTFTGGPTEAFF
TRBV7-9,NA,14,TRBJ2-5,NA,TGTGCCAGCAGCCTAGAGTCCGGAACAGGACATCGGTACTTC,CASSLESGTGHRYF
TRBV5-1,NA,17,TRBJ2-3,NA,TGCGCCAGCAGCTTGGACCCGAGGGGGGGAGGCACAGATACGCAGTATTTT,CASSLDPRGGGTDTQYF
TRBV19,NA,13,TRBJ2-3,NA,TGTGCCAGTATTCTCACACCGGGAGATACGCAGTATTTT,CASILTPGDTQYF
TRBV5-6,NA,12,TRBJ2-7,NA,TGTGCCAGCAGCTGGGCCCACTACGAGCAGTACTTC,CASSWAHYEQYF
TRBV15,NA,13,TRBJ1-5,once,TGTGCCACCAGCCGGGGATTGAATCAGCCCCAGCATTTT,CATSRGLNQPQHF
TRBV6-2/TRBV6-3,TRBD1,15,TRBJ2-5,once,TGTGCCAGCAGTTCCCGGGACAGGGACCAAGAGACCCAGTACTTC,CASSSRDRDQETQYF
TRBV10-3,NA,14,TRBJ1-2,NA,TGTGCCATCAGTGAGTCGGGACACATGTATGGCTACACCTTC,CAISESGHMYGYTF
TRBV29-1,NA,18,TRBJ1-2,once,TGCAGCGTTGAAGATCCTTTGGGAGGGCTCCAAGGAGACTATGGCTACACCTTC,CSVEDPLGGLQGDYGYTF
TRBV4-3,TRBD1,17,TRBJ1-2,NA,TGCGCCAGCAGCCAAGGTGGGACAGGGGGCGCGGTACAACCGTACACCTTC,CASSQGGTGGAVQPYTF
TRBV18,NA,15,TRBJ2-1,NA,TGTGCCAGCTCACCCCAGGGTAGCTCCTACAATGAGCAGTTCTTC,CASSPQGSSYNEQFF
TRBV7-2,TRBD1,13,TRBJ1-2,few,TGTGCCAGCAGCCCTATGCAGGGGGTCGGCTACACCTTC,CASSPMQGVGYTF
TRBV19,NA,16,TRBJ2-3,NA,TGTGCCAGTAGTTATCTCGGGGGAGCTGGCACAGATACGCAGTATTTT,CASSYLGGAGTDTQYF
TRBV29-1,TRBD1,13,TRBJ2-3,once,TGCAGCGTTCTAGACAGGGGGACAGATACGCAGTATTTT,CSVLDRGTDTQYF